This T cell receptor (beta chain) was sequenced in a study of T cell changes during pregnancy in multiple sclerosis. This CDR3 spans 15 amino acids. Trimming took 3 bases from V and 5 from J; bases not matched to a gene: 8. Germline V gene data show CDR1 as SGHTA and CDR2 as FQGNSA. The assay was immunoSEQ multiplex PCR, and TCRdb's table has in-frame clones only and misses some. In the table there are 84,000 or so clones, around 94% of which are singletons. This sequence originates from a female donor with multiple sclerosis, enrolled in a pregnancy study. This material consisted of peripheral blood, taken in the third trimester of pregnancy. The chain combines TRBV7-2 with TRBJ2-7, with 9 bases fitting TRBD1. As DNA, the CDR3 is TGTGCCAGCAGCTTCGGGGGGACAGGGTGGAACGAGCAGTACTTC. Amino acids: CASSFGGTGWNEQYF.